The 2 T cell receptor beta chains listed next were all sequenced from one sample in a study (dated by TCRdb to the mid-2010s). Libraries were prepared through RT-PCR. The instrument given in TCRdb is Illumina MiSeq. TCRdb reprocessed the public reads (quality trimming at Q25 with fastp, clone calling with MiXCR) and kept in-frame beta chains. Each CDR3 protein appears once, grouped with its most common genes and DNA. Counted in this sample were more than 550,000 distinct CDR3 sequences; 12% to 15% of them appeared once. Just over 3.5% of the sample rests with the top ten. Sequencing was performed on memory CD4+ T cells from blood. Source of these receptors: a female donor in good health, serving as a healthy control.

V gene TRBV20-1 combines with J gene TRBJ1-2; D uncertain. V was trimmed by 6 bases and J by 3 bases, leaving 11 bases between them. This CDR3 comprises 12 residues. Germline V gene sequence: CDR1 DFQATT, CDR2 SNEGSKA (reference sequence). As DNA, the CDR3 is TGCAGTGCCGAAGGGTCCGACTATGGCTACACCTTC. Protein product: CSAEGSDYGYTF.

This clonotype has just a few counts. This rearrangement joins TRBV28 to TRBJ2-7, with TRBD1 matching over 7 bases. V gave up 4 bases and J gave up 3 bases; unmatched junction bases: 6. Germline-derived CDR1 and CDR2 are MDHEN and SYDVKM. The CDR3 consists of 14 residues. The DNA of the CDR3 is TGTGCCAGCAGTTCCCCCGACAGGGACTACGAGCAGTACTTC. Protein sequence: CASSSPDRDYEQYF.